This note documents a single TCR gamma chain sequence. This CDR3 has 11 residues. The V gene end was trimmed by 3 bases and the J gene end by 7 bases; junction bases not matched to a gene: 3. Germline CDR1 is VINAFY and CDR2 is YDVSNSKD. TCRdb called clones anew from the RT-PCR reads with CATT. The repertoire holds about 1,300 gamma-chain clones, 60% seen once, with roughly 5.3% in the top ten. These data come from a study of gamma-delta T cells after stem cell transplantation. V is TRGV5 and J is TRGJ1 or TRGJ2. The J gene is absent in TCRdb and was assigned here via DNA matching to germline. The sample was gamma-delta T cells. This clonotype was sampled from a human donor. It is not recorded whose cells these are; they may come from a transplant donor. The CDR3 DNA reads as TGTGCCACCTGGGACCACTATAAGAAACTCTTT. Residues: CATWDHYKKLF.